Each of the 21 T cell receptor beta chains below was sequenced from the same sample in a study of T-cell memory formation after mild COVID-19. TCRdb re-called the 5' RACE reads with MiXCR, one entry per CDR3 protein. The table shows approximately 60,000 distinct CDR3 sequences, with around 9.5% occurring only once. The sequenced sample consisted of PBMCs or a T cell subset sorted from them (not recorded which). The receptors were gathered from a man aged 18 to 30 who had mild COVID-19 (a few samples of this study predate the infection). Cell type and time point are not known.

This chain uses TRBV30 with TRBJ2-7; TRBD2 might be the D (6 bases). The CDR3 runs 14 residues. Trimming left V 5 bases short and J 6 bases short, with 20 bases between. Germline-derived CDR1 and CDR2 are GTSNPN and SVGIG (reference sequence). CDR3 nucleotides: TGTGCCTGGGGTGGGGCAGGAGGGCGAGGCGAGCAGTACTTC. Translated, it gives CAWGGAGGRGEQYF.

The chain joins TRBV6-5 to TRBJ1-4, with D tentatively TRBD1 (5 bases). Trimming cost V 4 bases and J 6 bases, with 15 bases left between them. Germline V gives CDR1 MNHEY, CDR2 SVGAGI. The CDR3 sequence is 15 residues long. In DNA, the CDR3 is TGTGCCAGCAGTTCACCGGGGCAGGCGGATGAAAAACTGTTTTTT. Residues: CASSSPGQADEKLFF.

In its sample, this clonotype was seen a few times. The chain is built from TRBV7-2 and TRBJ2-5; D not resolved. Germline assignment: CDR1 SGHTA and CDR2 FQGNSA. The CDR3 runs 12 residues. V was trimmed by 4 bases and J by 5 bases, leaving 8 bases between them. CDR3 residues: CASSSLGETQYF. The CDR3 region has the DNA TGTGCCAGCAGCTCCTTAGGGGAGACCCAGTACTTC.

This clonotype showed up many times. This chain joins TRBV29-1 and TRBJ2-5; D unresolved. CDR1 and CDR2 from the germline V gene are SQVTM and ANQGSEA. This CDR3 is built from 10 residues. V was cut by 5 bases and J by 7 bases, with 8 bases left in between. This CDR3 is CSVREVTQYF. The DNA of the CDR3 is TGCAGCGTTCGAGAAGTGACCCAGTACTTC.

The chain couples TRBV4-2 to TRBJ2-5; TRBD2 is a possible D gene (6 bases). CDR3 length equals 14 residues. Per the germline V gene, CDR1 is LGHNA and CDR2 is YNFKEQ. V was clipped by 4 bases and J by 5 bases, with 14 bases between them. Here the CDR3 reads CASSPTVAGETQYF. The CDR3 nucleotides read TGTGCCAGCAGCCCGACAGTGGCGGGGGAGACCCAGTACTTC.

This chain links TRBV5-1 with TRBJ1-1; unclear D gene. Germline values: CDR1 SGHRS, CDR2 YFSETQ. The CDR3 covers 13 residues. Trimming pared 4 bases from V and 1 base from J, leaving 8 bases between. This CDR3 reads CASSQESNTEAFF. The CDR3 nucleotides read TGCGCCAGCAGCCAGGAATCGAACACTGAAGCTTTCTTT.

The CDR3 bases are TGTGCCAGCAGTGAGGAATCTGTTTATAGCAACACCATATATTTT. This gives the protein CASSEESVYSNTIYF. This rearrangement joins TRBV2 to TRBJ1-3; D call uncertain. Trimming took 3 bases from V and 7 from J, leaving 16 bases between them. This CDR3 is built from 15 residues. Germline CDR1 SNHLY, CDR2 FYNNEI.

This clonotype showed up just a few times. This chain connects TRBV7-2 to TRBJ2-1; TRBD1 matches at 8 bases. This CDR3 is built from 12 residues. Per the germline V gene, CDR1 is SGHTA and CDR2 is FQGNSA. Unmatched junction bases numbered 8, after V lost 6 bases and J lost 13 bases. The CDR3 protein is CASREQGGSQFF. The DNA of the CDR3 is TGTGCCAGCAGAGAACAGGGGGGATCCCAGTTCTTC. Full variable domain (outside the CDR3, taken from reference TRBV7-2 and TRBJ2-1): GAGVSQSPSNKVTEKGKDVELRCDPISGHTALYWYRQSLGQGLEFLIYFQGNSAPDKSGLPSDRFSAERTGGSVSTLTIQRTQQEDSAVYLCASREQGGSQFFGPGTRLTVL.

This clonotype has just a few counts. DNA of the CDR3: TGTGCCAGCAGCTTGGGGACAGGGGGTAGGCAGTACTTC. This codes for CASSLGTGGRQYF. J is TRBJ2-7 and V is TRBV7-2; 11 nucleotides match TRBD1. The germline V gene encodes CDR1 SGHTA and CDR2 FQGNSA. V shed 3 bases and J 9 bases; nucleotides not matched to a gene: 4. The CDR3 length is 13 residues.

This clonotype was detected a few times. V is TRBV4-3 and J is TRBJ1-2; TRBD1 aligns across 7 bases. The V and J ends lost 4 bases and 0 bases, in that order; junction bases with no gene match: 2. Germline values: CDR1 LGHNA, CDR2 YSLEER. CDR3 length: 14 amino acids. The CDR3 nucleotides read TGCGCCAGCAGCCCGGGACAGACTAACTATGGCTACACCTTC. As protein: CASSPGQTNYGYTF.

CDR3 residues: CASTRGDRRTDTQYF. The CDR3 bases are TGTGCCAGCACCCGAGGGGACCGTCGCACAGATACGCAGTATTTT. This sequence joins TRBV28 and TRBJ2-3; D may be TRBD1 or TRBD2 (5 bases each). This CDR3 has 15 residues. Deletions cut 7 bases from V and 1 base from J, with 15 bases between. Germline V gene lookup returns CDR1 MDHEN and CDR2 SYDVKM.

This clonotype was seen ten or more times. The chain combines TRBV5-1 with TRBJ2-7, with D perhaps matching TRBD2 (5 bases). This CDR3 region has 14 residues. Germline CDR1 reads SGHRS; CDR2 reads YFSETQ. V dropped 4 bases and J dropped 3 bases, with 14 bases sitting between them. CDR3 amino acids: CASSARAGDYEQYV. The DNA of the CDR3 is TGCGCCAGCAGCGCCAGAGCCGGGGACTACGAGCAGTACGTC.

This clonotype was counted between two and nine times. V and J are TRBV7-2 and TRBJ1-2; TRBD1 matches at 7 bases. Germline CDR1 is SGHTA and CDR2 is FQGNSA. The CDR3 covers 16 residues. Trimming took 5 bases from V and 4 from J; bases not matched to a gene: 13. The CDR3 spells CASSRGGTAVSYGYTF. The CDR3 nucleotides are TGTGCCAGCAGCCGGGGAGGGACAGCGGTCTCCTATGGCTACACCTTC.

A few counts support this clonotype. This chain links TRBV20-1 with TRBJ1-3; D gene uncertain. The CDR3 spans 12 residues. Germline V gene data show CDR1 as DFQATT and CDR2 as SNEGSKA (reference sequence). V lost 2 bases to trimming and J lost 2 bases, with 4 bases between them. The CDR3 coding sequence is TGCAGTGCTAGATCCGCTGGAAACACCATATATTTT. Translation: CSARSAGNTIYF.

This clonotype came up many times. The rearrangement links TRBV28 to TRBJ2-1; 12 positions agree with TRBD2. CDR1 and CDR2 (germline): MDHEN, SYDVKM. V shed 4 bases and J 7 bases; nucleotides not matched to a gene: 8. This CDR3 has 16 amino acids. The CDR3, as DNA: TGTGCCAGCAGTTCTGCCGGACTAGCGGGGCGGAATGAGCAGTTCTTC. Its protein is CASSSAGLAGRNEQFF.

This clonotype was counted between two and nine times. The chain carries TRBV5-4 and TRBJ2-1; tentative D call: TRBD1 (6 bases). Per the germline V gene, CDR1 is SGHNT and CDR2 is YYREEE (reference sequence). The CDR3 is made up of 13 amino acids. Trimming shortened V by 4 bases and J by 5 bases, and 10 bases separated the two germline ends. CDR3 coding DNA: TGTGCCAGCAGCCCTCAGGGGAACAATGAGCAGTTCTTC. Protein: CASSPQGNNEQFF.

This clonotype was detected only a few times. V is TRBV7-9 and J is TRBJ2-7; 9 nucleotides match TRBD1. J gave up 4 bases and V 6 bases, and 7 bases lay outside the gene matches. The CDR3 spans 14 residues. The germline V gene has CDR1 SEHNR and CDR2 FQNEAQ (reference sequence). The chain's CDR3 is CASSTTGGGYEQYF. CDR3 coding DNA: TGTGCCAGCAGTACTACAGGGGGCGGATACGAGCAGTACTTC.

The V call is TRBV29-1, the J call TRBJ2-5; the D gene is possibly TRBD2 (7 bases). In germline, CDR1 is SQVTM, CDR2 ANQGSEA. The CDR3 length is 14 residues. V lost 4 bases and J 3 bases, leaving 15 bases between the germline ends. DNA of the CDR3: TGCAGCGTTGCGAAAGGGGGGGCCAAAGAGACCCAGTACTTC. Its protein product is CSVAKGGAKETQYF.

CDR3 DNA sequence: TGTGCCAGCAGACCTCAGGGTATTCGAGCCAAAAACATTCAGTACTTC. Amino acid sequence: CASRPQGIRAKNIQYF. The chain combines TRBV7-9 with TRBJ2-4; D is possibly TRBD1 (5 bases). Trimming stripped 6 bases from V and 0 bases from J, with 15 bases between. The germline gives CDR1 SEHNR, CDR2 FQNEAQ (reference sequence). The CDR3 totals 16 residues.

The chain is built from TRBV12-3 or TRBV12-4 and TRBJ2-3, with 7 bases identical to TRBD1. The ends lost 6 bases at V and 4 bases at J; junction bases unmatched: 7. This CDR3 region has 14 residues. The CDR3 DNA reads TGTGCCAGCAGGAACAGGGGAGTGGCAGATACGCAGTATTTT. The encoded protein is CASRNRGVADTQYF.

The genes are TRBV7-2 and TRBJ2-5; 12 bases match TRBD2. CDR1 is SGHTA, CDR2 FQGNSA, per germline. The CDR3 extends over 15 amino acids. The junction had 8 bases not matched to a gene; V was cut back by 5 bases and J by 7 bases. The CDR3 loop is CASSDRASGGATQYF. The CDR3 nucleotides are TGTGCCAGCAGCGACCGGGCTAGCGGGGGGGCGACCCAGTACTTC.